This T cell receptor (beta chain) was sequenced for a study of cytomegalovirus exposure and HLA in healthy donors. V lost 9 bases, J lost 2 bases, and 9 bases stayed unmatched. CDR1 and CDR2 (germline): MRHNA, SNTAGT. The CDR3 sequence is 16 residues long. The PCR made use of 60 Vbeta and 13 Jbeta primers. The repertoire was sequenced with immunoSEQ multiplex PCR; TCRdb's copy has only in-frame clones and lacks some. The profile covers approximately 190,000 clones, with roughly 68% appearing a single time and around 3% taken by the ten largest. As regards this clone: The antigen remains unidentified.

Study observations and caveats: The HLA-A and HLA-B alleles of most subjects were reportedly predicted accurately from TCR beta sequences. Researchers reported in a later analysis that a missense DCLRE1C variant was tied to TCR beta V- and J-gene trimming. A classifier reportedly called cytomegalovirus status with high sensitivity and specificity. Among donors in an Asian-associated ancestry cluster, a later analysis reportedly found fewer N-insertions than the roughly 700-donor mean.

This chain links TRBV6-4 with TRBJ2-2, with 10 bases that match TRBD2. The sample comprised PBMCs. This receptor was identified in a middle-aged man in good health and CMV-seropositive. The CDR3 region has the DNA TGTGCCAGAGGGGAGCGGGGGGGGCTAAACACCGGGGAGCTGTTTTTT. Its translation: CARGERGGLNTGELFF.